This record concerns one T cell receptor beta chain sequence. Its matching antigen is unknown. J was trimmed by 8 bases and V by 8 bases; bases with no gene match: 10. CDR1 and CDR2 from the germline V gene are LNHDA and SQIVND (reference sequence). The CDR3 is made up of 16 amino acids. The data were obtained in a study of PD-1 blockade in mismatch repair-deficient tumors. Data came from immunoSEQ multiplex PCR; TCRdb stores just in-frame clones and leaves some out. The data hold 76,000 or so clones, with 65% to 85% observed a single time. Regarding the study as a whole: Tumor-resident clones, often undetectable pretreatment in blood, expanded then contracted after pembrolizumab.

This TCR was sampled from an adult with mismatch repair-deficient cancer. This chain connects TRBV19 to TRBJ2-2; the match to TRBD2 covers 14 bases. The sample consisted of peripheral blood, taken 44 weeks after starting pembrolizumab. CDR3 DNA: TGTGCCAGTCTTTCGGGACTAGCGGGAGCGGTGGGGGAGCTGTTTTTT. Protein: CASLSGLAGAVGELFF.